The 13 T cell receptor beta chains below all came from one sample that was sequenced in a study of shared clonotypes between healthy human individuals. Sequenced by immunoSEQ multiplex PCR; TCRdb stores in-frame clones only, minus some. The repertoire holds more than 2,000,000 clones, with approximately 95% as singletons. The sample comprised naive CD4+ T cells from PBMCs. Specified subset: CD45RA+ positively selected. Receptor source: a man between 18 and 29 years old in good health. Some clones in this sample may be carry-over from other donors' samples.

The chain links TRBV6-1 to TRBJ1-3; D is undetermined. The germline CDR1 and CDR2 sequences are MNHNS and SASEGT. The CDR3 runs to 15 residues. V was trimmed by 7 bases and J by 0 bases, leaving 13 bases between them. CDR3 residues: CASTGGSSSGNTIYF. The DNA of the CDR3 is TGTGCCAGCACAGGTGGCAGCAGCTCTGGAAACACCATATATTTT.

DNA of the CDR3: TGTGCCAGCAGTCCGGGACACGACACCGGGGAGCTGTTTTTT. It yields the protein CASSPGHDTGELFF. This rearrangement joins TRBV6-5 to TRBJ2-2; D is possibly TRBD1 (6 bases). Germline V gives CDR1 MNHEY, CDR2 SVGAGI. The V end was cut by 5 bases, the J end by 3 bases, with 10 bases between. The CDR3 covers 14 residues.

This clone was recorded once. Other DNA sequences of this sample code for an identical CDR3. V and J are TRBV6-1 and TRBJ2-7, with 8 positions matching TRBD1. The length of the CDR3 is 15 residues. In germline, CDR1 is MNHNS, CDR2 SASEGT. V was pared by 2 bases and J by 2 bases, with 5 bases of the junction left unmatched. The CDR3 sequence is CASSERTGGPYEQYF. CDR3 bases: TGTGCCAGCAGTGAAAGAACAGGGGGACCCTACGAGCAGTACTTC.

V and J are TRBV2 and TRBJ2-1; D unresolved. The CDR3 spans 12 residues. V lost 3 bases, J lost 7 bases, and 7 bases lay in between. From germline, CDR1 is SNHLY and CDR2 FYNNEI. This CDR3 reads CASSERSNEQFF. The CDR3 DNA reads as TGTGCCAGCAGTGAGAGGTCGAATGAGCAGTTCTTC. Drawing the rest from reference TRBV2 and TRBJ2-1, the complete variable domain is EPEVTQTPSHQVTQMGQEVILRCVPISNHLYFYWYRQILGQKVEFLVSFYNNEISEKSEIFDDQFSVERPDGSNFTLKIRSTKLEDSAMYFCASSERSNEQFFGPGTRLTVL.

Worth noting for this clone: The same CDR3 also results from other DNA sequences found in this sample. The rearrangement uses TRBV7-2 and TRBJ2-2, with 7 bases identical to TRBD1. Germline V gives CDR1 SGHTA, CDR2 FQGNSA. Trimming removed 2 bases from V and 6 bases from J; junction bases left unmatched: 0. The CDR3 loop spans 13 amino acids. Written as DNA, the CDR3 is TGTGCCAGCAGCTTACAGGGGGCCGGGGAGCTGTTTTTT. It is translated as CASSLQGAGELFF.

The chain joins TRBV2 to TRBJ2-1; 10 nucleotides align to TRBD2. CDR1 is SNHLY, CDR2 FYNNEI, per germline. This CDR3 is 17 amino acids long. After removal of 2 bases from V and 6 bases from J, the junction contained 10 bases not matched to a gene. The CDR3 DNA is TGTGCCAGCAGTGAAAAGAGCGGGAGGGCCAATGCCAATGAGCAGTTCTTC. It is translated as CASSEKSGRANANEQFF.

The V gene is TRBV9, the J gene TRBJ2-3; TRBD1 matches at 9 bases. The junction had 5 bases not matched to a gene; V was cut back by 1 base and J by 5 bases. The germline V gene encodes CDR1 SGDLS and CDR2 YYNGEE. The CDR3 has 15 amino acids. CDR3 protein: CASSVITGGLDTQYF. Here the CDR3 DNA reads TGTGCCAGCAGCGTAATAACAGGGGGCTTAGATACGCAGTATTTT.

The rearrangement uses TRBV5-4 and TRBJ2-7; 7 bases are shared with TRBD1. The trim removed 0 bases at V and 3 bases at J, leaving 6 bases unmatched. CDR3 size: 15 residues. CDR1 is SGHNT, CDR2 YYREEE, per germline (reference sequence). CDR3 bases: TGTGCCAGCAGCTTGGGGGCAGGGGGTTACTACGAGCAGTACTTC. Translated, it gives CASSLGAGGYYEQYF. Together with reference TRBV5-4 and TRBJ2-7, the CDR3 gives the full variable domain: ETGVTQSPTHLIKTRGQQVTLRCSSQSGHNTVSWYQQALGQGPQFIFQYYREEENGRGNFPPRFSGLQFPNYSSELNVNALELDDSALYLCASSLGAGGYYEQYFGPGTRLTVT.

This clone was counted once. The V gene is TRBV28, the J gene TRBJ1-4, with 8 bases identical to TRBD1. Unmatched junction bases numbered 9, after V lost 5 bases and J lost 7 bases. Germline V gene sequence: CDR1 MDHEN, CDR2 SYDVKM. The length of the CDR3 is 15 residues. Here the CDR3 reads CASSNDRGGGEKLFF. CDR3 bases: TGTGCCAGCAGTAATGACAGGGGTGGTGGTGAAAAACTGTTTTTT.

With respect to this clone: Compared with germline, one end of the junction differs, possibly owing to a read error. V gene TRBV5-1 combines with J gene TRBJ1-4; weak D call: TRBD1 (5 bases). Per the germline V gene, CDR1 is SGHRS and CDR2 is YFSETQ. The CDR3 has 16 residues. The DNA of the CDR3 is TGCGCCAGCAGGTTGGGCGTCCGGGACACTAATGAAAAACTGTTTTTT. Its protein product is CASRLGVRDTNEKLFF.

This chain joins TRBV4-1 and TRBJ2-7; 7 nucleotides agree with TRBD2. J was trimmed by 2 bases and V by 4 bases; bases with no gene match: 8. The CDR3 is made up of 15 amino acids. CDR1 and CDR2 from the germline V gene are MGHRA and YSYEKL. Here the CDR3 reads CASSRGGGSPYEQYF. The CDR3 DNA sequence: TGCGCCAGCAGCCGGGGGGGAGGCTCCCCCTACGAGCAGTACTTC.

The chain uses TRBV18 and TRBJ2-7; 7 bases line up with TRBD1. Germline CDR1 reads KGHSH; CDR2 reads LQKENI. The CDR3 spans 14 residues. V dropped 2 bases and J dropped 6; count of bases not matched to a gene: 7. The CDR3 DNA sequence: TGTGCCAGCTCACCATCCCGGGACAGCCCCGAGCAGTACTTC. Amino acid sequence: CASSPSRDSPEQYF. Using reference TRBV18 and TRBJ2-7 for the parts outside the CDR3, the full variable domain is NAGVMQNPRHLVRRRGQEARLRCSPMKGHSHVYWYRQLPEEGLKFMVYLQKENIIDESGMPKERFSAEFPKEGPSILRIQQVVRGDSAAYFCASSPSRDSPEQYFGPGTRLTVT.

In its sample, this clone was seen once. The V gene is TRBV7-3, the J gene TRBJ2-2; D remains ambiguous. CDR1 and CDR2 from the germline V gene are SGHTA and FQGTGA. V was pared by 4 bases and J by 6 bases, with 9 bases between. The CDR3 spans 13 residues. CDR3 DNA: TGTGCCAGCAGCTCCTTTGAGGCCGGGGAGCTGTTTTTT. It yields the protein CASSSFEAGELFF.